These 17 T cell receptor beta chains came from one sample sequenced in a study of control samples from healthy donors and cancer patients. Generated by immunoSEQ multiplex PCR, the TCRdb table keeps only in-frame clones and is missing some. The repertoire holds over 110,000 clones, roughly 92% seen once, with roughly 10% in the top ten. Sequenced sample: blood. The origin of the receptors is a young man in good health.

This clone was recorded once. J is TRBJ2-1 and V is TRBV14; D unresolved. From germline, CDR1 is SGHDN and CDR2 FVKESK. The length of the CDR3 is 16 residues. Deletions cut 5 bases from V and 1 base from J, with 15 bases between. In nucleotides, the CDR3 is TGTGCCAGCAGCAAATTGAAAGGAGATTCCTACAATGAGCAGTTCTTC. Protein sequence: CASSKLKGDSYNEQFF.

This CDR3 is CASKQTIYNEQFF. The CDR3 DNA reads as TGTGCCAGCAAGCAGACGATATACAATGAGCAGTTCTTC. The chain employs TRBV2 and TRBJ2-1; D not resolved. In germline, CDR1 is SNHLY, CDR2 FYNNEI. The CDR3 sequence is 13 residues long. V was trimmed by 7 bases and J by 4 bases, leaving 11 bases between them.

The chain links TRBV6-4 to TRBJ1-5; the D is unclear. The V gene lost 2 bases and the J gene lost 6 bases, with 8 bases spanning the gap. CDR3 size: 13 residues. Germline-derived CDR1 and CDR2 are MRHNA and SNTAGT. The CDR3 region has the DNA TGTGCCAGCAGTGACGACGAGTCTCAGCCCCAGCATTTT. It yields the protein CASSDDESQPQHF.

The DNA for the CDR3 is TGTGCCTGGACCCCAGGTTTTTCGGCCCGTTTTGAAGCTTTCTTT. It codes for CAWTPGFSARFEAFF. The chain is built from TRBV30 and TRBJ1-1, with no clear D. This CDR3 has 15 residues. V was cut by 4 bases and J by 7 bases, with 22 bases left in between. Per the germline V gene, CDR1 is GTSNPN and CDR2 is SVGIG (reference sequence).

This clone was picked up one time. The gene calls are TRBV6-2 or TRBV6-3 and TRBJ2-7; the D gene could be TRBD1 or TRBD2 (5 bases each). The germline V gene encodes CDR1 MNHEY and CDR2 SVGEGT. Trimming left V 1 base short and J 6 bases short, with 25 bases between. The CDR3 has 18 residues. CDR3 sequence: CASSYFNIRDQGIFEQYF. The CDR3 DNA reads TGTGCCAGCAGTTACTTCAACATCCGGGACCAAGGGATTTTCGAGCAGTACTTC.

The chain joins TRBV20-1 to TRBJ2-3; 8 nucleotides agree with TRBD2. CDR3 length equals 15 residues. Germline assignment: CDR1 DFQATT and CDR2 SNEGSKA (reference sequence). V lost 3 bases and J lost 3; bases outside the gene matches: 8. The CDR3: CSASFSASGTDTQYF. The CDR3 DNA is TGCAGTGCTAGTTTTTCGGCTAGCGGGACAGATACGCAGTATTTT.

The chain recombines TRBV7-2 with TRBJ1-5; D gene ambiguous. The CDR3 is 14 residues long. V was pared by 5 bases and J by 6 bases, with 14 bases between. Per germline, CDR1 SGHTA and CDR2 FQGNSA. CDR3: CASSPRGGSQPQHF. The CDR3 nucleotides are TGTGCCAGCAGCCCCAGAGGTGGGAGTCAGCCCCAGCATTTT.

In its sample, this clone was seen once. The chain has TRBV19 and TRBJ1-2; 7 bases map to TRBD1. This CDR3 comprises 13 residues. Looked up from germline, CDR1 is LNHDA and CDR2 is SQIVND (reference sequence). Germline trimming cut 9 bases from V and 6 bases from J; bases unmatched to any gene: 10. CDR3 amino acids: CASTDRVWNGYTF. Here the CDR3 DNA reads TGTGCCAGCACCGACAGGGTATGGAATGGCTACACCTTC.

CDR3 DNA sequence: TGTGCCAGCAGTTACGCTCCTACTAGCGGGGGTGAGCAGTTCTTC. The encoded protein is CASSYAPTSGGEQFF. The chain employs TRBV6-5 and TRBJ2-1; TRBD2 matches at 11 bases. Germline lookup yields CDR1 MNHEY and CDR2 SVGAGI. Trimming at V came to 2 bases and at J to 9 bases, leaving 6 bases not matched to a gene. The CDR3 runs 15 residues.

This clone was found a few times. The chain employs TRBV2 and TRBJ1-6; D unclear. V dropped 3 bases and J dropped 3 bases, with 9 bases sitting between them. CDR1 and CDR2 (germline): SNHLY, FYNNEI. The CDR3 extends over 15 amino acids. The DNA of the CDR3 is TGTGCCAGCAGTGAGGCGGGCTTCTATAATTCACCCCTCCACTTT. It is translated as CASSEAGFYNSPLHF.

The J gene is TRBJ2-5, the V gene TRBV28; 7 nucleotides line up with TRBD1. The germline CDR1 and CDR2 sequences are MDHEN and SYDVKM. CDR3 length: 15 residues. V shed 5 bases and J 4 bases; nucleotides not matched to a gene: 10. CDR3 amino acids: CASSPIGGARETQYF. CDR3 DNA: TGTGCCAGCAGTCCCATAGGGGGCGCACGAGAGACCCAGTACTTC.

This chain joins TRBV6-5 and TRBJ1-4; 8 bases fit TRBD1. Germline-derived CDR1 and CDR2 are MNHEY and SVGAGI. V was pared by 8 bases and J by 7 bases, with 9 bases of the junction left unmatched. The CDR3 extends over 14 amino acids. For the CDR3, the DNA is TGTGCCAGCGAACAGGGGGGAGAGGGTGAAAAACTGTTTTTT. Its protein product is CASEQGGEGEKLFF.

The gene calls are TRBV2 and TRBJ2-1, with 7 positions matching TRBD1. V was pared by 7 bases and J by 13 bases, with 16 bases of the junction left unmatched. The CDR3 is 14 amino acids. Germline lookup yields CDR1 SNHLY and CDR2 FYNNEI. The CDR3 sequence is CASKGQAKHLEQFF. The CDR3 DNA reads as TGTGCCAGCAAAGGACAGGCGAAGCACCTCGAACAGTTCTTC.

The rearrangement links TRBV27 to TRBJ2-5; possibly TRBD2 for D (6 bases). CDR1 is MNHEY, CDR2 SMNVEV, per germline (reference sequence). This CDR3 region has 15 residues. Trimming removed 3 bases at V and 5 bases at J, with 16 bases between. The CDR3 DNA is TGTGCCAGCAGTTTCCTAGCGCGAACCAGGGAGACCCAGTACTTC. Residues: CASSFLARTRETQYF.

This chain's CDR3 is CASRGDTDTQYF. The CDR3 region has the DNA TGTGCCAGCAGAGGGGACACAGATACGCAGTATTTT. The chain is built from TRBV2 and TRBJ2-3; D perhaps matches TRBD1 (5 bases). Germline V gene data show CDR1 as SNHLY and CDR2 as FYNNEI. V lost 6 bases, J lost 2 bases, and 6 bases lay in between. This CDR3 has 12 amino acids.

The rearrangement uses TRBV11-2 and TRBJ1-2; a weak D match, TRBD1 (5 bases). Looked up from germline, CDR1 is SGHAT and CDR2 is FQNNGV. The CDR3 has 16 amino acids. Between the trimmed V and J ends, which lost 5 bases and 3 bases, there was a span of 19 bases. The CDR3 reads CASSPNVRDLYYGYTF. CDR3 DNA sequence: TGTGCCAGCAGCCCAAACGTCAGGGATTTGTACTATGGCTACACCTTC.

The V gene is TRBV6-6, the J gene TRBJ1-5; D is uncertain. Germline lookup yields CDR1 MNHNY and CDR2 SVGAGI (reference sequence). V lost 2 bases, J lost 5 bases, and 4 bases lay in between. The length of the CDR3 is 12 residues. CDR3 bases: TGTGCCAGCAGTTACACAGATCAGCCCCAGCATTTT. Translated: CASSYTDQPQHF.